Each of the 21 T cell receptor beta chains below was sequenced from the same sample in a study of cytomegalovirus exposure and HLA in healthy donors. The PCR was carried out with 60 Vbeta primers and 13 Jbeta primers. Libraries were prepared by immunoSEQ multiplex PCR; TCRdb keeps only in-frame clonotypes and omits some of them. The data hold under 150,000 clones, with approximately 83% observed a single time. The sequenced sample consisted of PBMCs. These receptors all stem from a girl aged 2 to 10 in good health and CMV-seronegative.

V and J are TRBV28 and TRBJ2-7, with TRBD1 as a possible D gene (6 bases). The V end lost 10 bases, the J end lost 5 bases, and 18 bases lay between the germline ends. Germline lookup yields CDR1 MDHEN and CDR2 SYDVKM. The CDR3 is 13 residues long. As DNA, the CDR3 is TGTGCCACCTCTCCCGGGCAGGGGAACGAGCAGTACTTC. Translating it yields CATSPGQGNEQYF.

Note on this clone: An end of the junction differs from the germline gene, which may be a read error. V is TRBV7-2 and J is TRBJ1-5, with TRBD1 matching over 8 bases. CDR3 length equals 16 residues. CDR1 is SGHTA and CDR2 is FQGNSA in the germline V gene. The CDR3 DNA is TGTTCCAGCAGCTTGGCCGGGACAGGTAGCAATCAGCCCCAGCATTTT. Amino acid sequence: CSSSLAGTGSNQPQHF.

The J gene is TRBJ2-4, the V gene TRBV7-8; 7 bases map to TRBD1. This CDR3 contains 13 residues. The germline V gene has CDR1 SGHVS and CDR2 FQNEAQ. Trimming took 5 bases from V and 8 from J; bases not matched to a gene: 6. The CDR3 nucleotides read TGTGCCAGCAGCCCAGGGGGTTCGGACATTCAGTACTTC. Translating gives CASSPGGSDIQYF. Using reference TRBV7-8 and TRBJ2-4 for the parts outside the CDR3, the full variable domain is GAGVSQSPRYKVAKRGQDVALRCDPISGHVSLFWYQQALGQGPEFLTYFQNEAQLDKSGLPSDRFFAERPEGSVSTLKIQRTQQEDSAVYLCASSPGGSDIQYFGAGTRLSVL.

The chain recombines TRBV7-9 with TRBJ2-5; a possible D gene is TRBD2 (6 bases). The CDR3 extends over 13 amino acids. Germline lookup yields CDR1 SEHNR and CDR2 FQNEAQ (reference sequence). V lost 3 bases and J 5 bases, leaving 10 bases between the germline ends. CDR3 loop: CASSFGGDETQYF. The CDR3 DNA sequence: TGTGCCAGCAGCTTCGGGGGAGATGAGACCCAGTACTTC.

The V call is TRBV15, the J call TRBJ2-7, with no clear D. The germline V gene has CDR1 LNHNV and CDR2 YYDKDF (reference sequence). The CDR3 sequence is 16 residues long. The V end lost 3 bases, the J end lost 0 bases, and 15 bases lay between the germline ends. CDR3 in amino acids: CATSRELGGYSYEQYF. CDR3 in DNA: TGTGCCACCAGCAGGGAACTTGGCGGATACTCCTACGAGCAGTACTTC.

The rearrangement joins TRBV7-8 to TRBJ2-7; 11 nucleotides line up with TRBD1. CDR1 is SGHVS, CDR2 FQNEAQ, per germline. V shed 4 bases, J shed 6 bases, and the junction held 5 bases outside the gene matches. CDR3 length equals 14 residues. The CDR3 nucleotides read TGTGCCAGCAGCTCAGGACAGGGGGCTGGCGAGCAGTACTTC. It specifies CASSSGQGAGEQYF.

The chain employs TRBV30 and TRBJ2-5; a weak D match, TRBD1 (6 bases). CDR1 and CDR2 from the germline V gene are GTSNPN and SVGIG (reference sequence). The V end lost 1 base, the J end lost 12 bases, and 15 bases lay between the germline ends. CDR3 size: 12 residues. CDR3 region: CAWSETGRQEYF. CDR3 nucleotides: TGTGCCTGGAGTGAGACAGGTCGACAGGAGTACTTC.

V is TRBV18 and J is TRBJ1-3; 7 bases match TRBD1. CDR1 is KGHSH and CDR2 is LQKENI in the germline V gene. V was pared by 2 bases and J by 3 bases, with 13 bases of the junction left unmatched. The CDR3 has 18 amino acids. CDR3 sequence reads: CASSPTTRPGGGGNTIYF. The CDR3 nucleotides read TGTGCCAGCTCACCAACAACGAGGCCAGGGGGTGGTGGAAACACCATATATTTT.

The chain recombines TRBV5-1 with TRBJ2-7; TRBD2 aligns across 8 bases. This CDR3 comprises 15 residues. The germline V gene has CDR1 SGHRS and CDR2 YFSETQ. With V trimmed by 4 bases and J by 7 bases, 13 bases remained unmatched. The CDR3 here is CASSQSGGARGEQYF. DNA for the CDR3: TGCGCCAGCAGCCAGTCCGGGGGGGCCCGTGGTGAGCAGTACTTC.

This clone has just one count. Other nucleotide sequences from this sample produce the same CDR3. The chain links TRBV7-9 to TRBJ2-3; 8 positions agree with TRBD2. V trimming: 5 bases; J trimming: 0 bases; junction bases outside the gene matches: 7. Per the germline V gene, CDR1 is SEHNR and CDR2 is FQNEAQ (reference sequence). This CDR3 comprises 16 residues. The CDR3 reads CASSPQVAGSTDTQYF. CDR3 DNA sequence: TGTGCCAGCAGCCCTCAAGTAGCGGGAAGCACAGATACGCAGTATTTT.

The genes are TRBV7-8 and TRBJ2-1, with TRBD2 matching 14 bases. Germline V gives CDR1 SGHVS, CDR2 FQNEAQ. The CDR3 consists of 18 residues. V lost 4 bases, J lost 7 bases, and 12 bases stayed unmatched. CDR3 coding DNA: TGTGCCAGCAGCTCCATCTTCGGGACTAGCGGGAGTAGGAATGAGCAGTTCTTC. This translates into CASSSIFGTSGSRNEQFF.

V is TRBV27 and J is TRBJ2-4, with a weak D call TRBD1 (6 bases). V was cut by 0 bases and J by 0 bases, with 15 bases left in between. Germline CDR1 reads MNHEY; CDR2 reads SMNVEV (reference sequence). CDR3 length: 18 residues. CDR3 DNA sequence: TGTGCCAGCAGTTTATCGATACAGGGACCCTTAGCCAAAAACATTCAGTACTTC. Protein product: CASSLSIQGPLAKNIQYF.

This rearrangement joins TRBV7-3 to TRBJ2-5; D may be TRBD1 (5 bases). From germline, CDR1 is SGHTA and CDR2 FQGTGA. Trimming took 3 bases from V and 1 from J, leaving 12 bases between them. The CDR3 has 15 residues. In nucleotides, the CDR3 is TGTGCCAGCAGCTTTTCTGGGGCCCGCCAAGAGACCCAGTACTTC. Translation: CASSFSGARQETQYF.

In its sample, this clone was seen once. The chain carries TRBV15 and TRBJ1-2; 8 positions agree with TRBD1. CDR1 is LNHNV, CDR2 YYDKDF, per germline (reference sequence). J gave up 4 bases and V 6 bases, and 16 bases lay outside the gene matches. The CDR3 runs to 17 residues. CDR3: CATSKPRQGSLFYGYTF. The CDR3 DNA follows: TGTGCCACCAGTAAGCCCAGACAGGGGTCCCTATTCTATGGCTACACCTTC.

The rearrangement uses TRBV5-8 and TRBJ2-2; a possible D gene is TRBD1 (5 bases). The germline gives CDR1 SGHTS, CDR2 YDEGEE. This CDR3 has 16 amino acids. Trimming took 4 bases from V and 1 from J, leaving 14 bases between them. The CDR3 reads CASSKGFLLNTGELFF. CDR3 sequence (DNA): TGTGCCAGCAGCAAGGGGTTTTTACTGAACACCGGGGAGCTGTTTTTT.

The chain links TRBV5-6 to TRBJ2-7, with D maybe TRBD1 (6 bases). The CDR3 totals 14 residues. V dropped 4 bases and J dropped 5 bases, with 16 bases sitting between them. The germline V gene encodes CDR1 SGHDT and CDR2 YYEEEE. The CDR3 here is CASSPVPGDNEQYF. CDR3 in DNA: TGTGCCAGCAGCCCAGTTCCAGGGGACAACGAGCAGTACTTC.

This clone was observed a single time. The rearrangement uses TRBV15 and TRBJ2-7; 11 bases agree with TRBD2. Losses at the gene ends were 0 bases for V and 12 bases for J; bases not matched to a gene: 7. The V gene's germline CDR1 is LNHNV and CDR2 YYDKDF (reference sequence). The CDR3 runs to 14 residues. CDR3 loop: CATSRDQLAGASYF. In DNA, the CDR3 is TGTGCCACCAGCAGAGATCAACTAGCGGGGGCCTCGTACTTC.

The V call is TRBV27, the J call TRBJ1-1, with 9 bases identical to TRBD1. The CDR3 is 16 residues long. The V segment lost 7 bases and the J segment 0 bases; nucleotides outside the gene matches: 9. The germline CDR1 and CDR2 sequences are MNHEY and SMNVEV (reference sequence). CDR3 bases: TGTGCCAGCAATATTACGACAGGGGGGATGAACACTGAAGCTTTCTTT. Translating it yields CASNITTGGMNTEAFF.

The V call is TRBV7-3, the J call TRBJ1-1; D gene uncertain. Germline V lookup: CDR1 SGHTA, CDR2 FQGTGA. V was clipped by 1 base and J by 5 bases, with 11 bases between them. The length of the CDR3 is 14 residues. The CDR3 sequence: CASSLNGRSTEAFF. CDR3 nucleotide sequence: TGTGCCAGCAGCTTAAATGGCAGATCGACTGAAGCTTTCTTT.

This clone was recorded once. For the CDR3, the DNA is TGTGCCAGCAGTCGGACTAATCAGCCCCAGCATTTT. Its translation is CASSRTNQPQHF. This chain joins TRBV28 and TRBJ1-5; D remains unclear. In germline, CDR1 is MDHEN, CDR2 SYDVKM. V was trimmed by 5 bases and J by 4 bases, leaving 6 bases between them. CDR3 length: 12 residues.

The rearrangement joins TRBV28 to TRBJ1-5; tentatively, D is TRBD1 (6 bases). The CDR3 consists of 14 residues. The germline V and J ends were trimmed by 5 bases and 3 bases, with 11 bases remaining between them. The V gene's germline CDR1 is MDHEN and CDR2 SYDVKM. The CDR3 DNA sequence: TGTGCCAGCAGTGGGGGGGCCCACAATCAGCCCCAGCATTTT. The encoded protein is CASSGGAHNQPQHF. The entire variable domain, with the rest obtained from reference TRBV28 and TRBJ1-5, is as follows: DVKVTQSSRYLVKRTGEKVFLECVQDMDHENMFWYRQDPGLGLRLIYFSYDVKMKEKGDIPEGYSVSREKKERFSLILESASTNQTSMYLCASSGGAHNQPQHFGDGTRLSIL.